The TCR beta chain under discussion was sequenced for a study of identical twins. TCRdb processed the 5' RACE reads anew with MiXCR; each CDR3 protein has one entry. This table has 100,000 to 110,000 distinct CDR3 sequences, under 6.5% appearing once. This clonotype has more than one count but fewer than ten. Germline loops: CDR1 MGHRA, CDR2 YSYEKL. There are 12 residues in the CDR3. V gave up 4 bases and J gave up 7 bases, with 7 bases separating them. Sequencing was performed on memory T cells sorted from blood. This receptor was taken from a woman in her forties or fifties in good health. This rearrangement joins TRBV4-1 to TRBJ2-2, with no clear D. CDR3 residues: CASSLPYGELFF. CDR3 coding DNA: TGCGCCAGCAGCCTGCCATACGGGGAGCTGTTTTTT.